Presented here are 3 T cell receptor beta chains from one specimen sequenced in a study of blood T cell repertoires in COVID-19 (dated by TCRdb to 2018 to 2021). The receptor library was made with the immunoSEQ multiplex PCR assay. In TCRdb, the immuneACCESS table is reduced to in-frame sequences with V and J assigned. These tables do not hold every clone; where another copy was compared, an unresolved V gene accounts for under half, and the others remain unexplained. This sample lists about 280,000 clones; around 90% were detected once. Of the sample, roughly 9% falls within the top ten clones. Specimen: peripheral blood. The receptors derive from a man aged 18 to 29 with active or convalescent COVID-19.

V and J are TRBV4-3 and TRBJ1-1, with 7 bases lining up with TRBD1. This CDR3 spans 14 amino acids. V was pared by 0 bases and J by 3 bases, with 1 base of the junction left unmatched. CDR1 is LGHNA, CDR2 YSLEER, per germline. The CDR3 DNA reads TGCGCCAGCAGCCAAGAAGGGGGCTACACTGAAGCTTTCTTT. This translates into CASSQEGGYTEAFF.

This chain connects TRBV29-1 to TRBJ2-3, with TRBD2 matching 9 bases. Germline V gives CDR1 SQVTM, CDR2 ANQGSEA. The CDR3 has 15 residues. Trimming took 4 bases from V and 2 from J; bases not matched to a gene: 7. The DNA for the CDR3 is TGCAGCGTTGGGATTGGACTAGCGCTCACAGATACGCAGTATTTT. Its translation: CSVGIGLALTDTQYF.

This chain links TRBV13 with TRBJ2-5; weak D call: TRBD2 (6 bases). This CDR3 spans 16 amino acids. Germline values: CDR1 PRHDT, CDR2 FYEKMQ (reference sequence). V was shortened by 1 base and J by 1 base, with 13 bases between the two germline ends. The CDR3 sequence: CASSLAGDVGQETQYF. The CDR3 DNA follows: TGTGCCAGCAGCTTAGCGGGGGACGTAGGCCAAGAGACCCAGTACTTC.